One and the same sample provided the 11 T cell receptor beta chains below, sequenced in a study of T cell responses to AZD1222 COVID-19 vaccine. Repertoires were generated with immunoSEQ multiplex PCR, while TCRdb's copy carries only in-frame clones and drops some. The repertoire consists of 150,000 to 200,000 clones, with about nine tenths occurring once and the leading ten covering about 2.1%. The sample was peripheral blood, taken 28 days after the second AZD1222 dose. The receptors originated from an adult who received the AZD1222 COVID-19 vaccine.

V and J are TRBV11-2 and TRBJ1-6, with 7 bases lining up with TRBD1. The CDR3 has 15 residues. Germline V CDR1 and CDR2: SGHAT, FQNNGV. Unmatched junction bases numbered 11, after V lost 5 bases and J lost 10 bases. The CDR3 DNA follows: TGTGCCAGCAGCAAAAGACAGGGTTCCGGATCACCCCTCCACTTT. Its translation: CASSKRQGSGSPLHF.

The V and J genes are TRBV19 and TRBJ1-5, with 9 bases matching TRBD1. Germline lookup yields CDR1 LNHDA and CDR2 SQIVND (reference sequence). This CDR3 spans 18 amino acids. Germline trimming cut 5 bases from V and 0 bases from J; bases unmatched to any gene: 11. CDR3 amino acids: CASSVHRDRDYSNQPQHF. The CDR3 region has the DNA TGTGCCAGTAGTGTCCACCGGGACAGGGACTATAGCAATCAGCCCCAGCATTTT.

The genes are TRBV11-2 and TRBJ1-3, with D possibly being TRBD1 (6 bases). The ends were cut back, 7 bases at V and 0 bases at J, with 13 bases in the middle. Germline-derived CDR1 and CDR2 are SGHAT and FQNNGV. CDR3 length equals 15 residues. This chain's CDR3 is CASTLQGSSGNTIYF. The CDR3 DNA reads as TGTGCCAGCACTCTACAGGGAAGCTCTGGAAACACCATATATTTT.

This clone has only one observation. The chain uses TRBV19 and TRBJ2-1; 13 nucleotides agree with TRBD2. The germline V gene encodes CDR1 LNHDA and CDR2 SQIVND (reference sequence). V shed 7 bases and J 12 bases; nucleotides not matched to a gene: 9. The CDR3 extends over 14 amino acids. The CDR3 nucleotides read TGTGCCAGTATGGTACTAGCGGGAGGGCCTCGGCAGTTCTTC. Amino acids: CASMVLAGGPRQFF.

The chain carries TRBV4-2 and TRBJ2-7, with 8 positions matching TRBD1. The J segment lost 5 bases and the V segment lost 3 bases, leaving 9 bases of the junction unmatched. Germline loops: CDR1 LGHNA, CDR2 YNFKEQ. The CDR3 totals 15 residues. The CDR3 DNA is TGTGCCAGCAGCCAGGGACAGGCCATCTCTAACGAGCAGTACTTC. Translation gives CASSQGQAISNEQYF.

V is TRBV3-1 (or the pseudogene TRBV3-2) and J is TRBJ1-5; 8 bases are a match to TRBD1. There are 13 residues in the CDR3. The V gene end was trimmed by 4 bases and the J gene end by 9 bases; junction bases not matched to a gene: 5. The germline gives CDR1 LGHDT, CDR2 YNNKEL (reference sequence). The CDR3 loop is CASSPDRDVPQHF. The CDR3 nucleotides read TGTGCCAGCAGCCCGGACAGGGATGTGCCCCAGCATTTT.

The gene calls are TRBV28 and TRBJ1-1; 8 positions match TRBD1. CDR3 length: 15 amino acids. The V segment lost 5 bases and the J segment 1 base; nucleotides outside the gene matches: 6. Looked up from germline, CDR1 is MDHEN and CDR2 is SYDVKM. Written as DNA, the CDR3 is TGTGCCAGCAGTGCACAGGGGGGGCGGAACACTGAAGCTTTCTTT. Protein sequence: CASSAQGGRNTEAFF.

In its sample, this clone was seen once. The J gene is TRBJ2-3, the V gene TRBV11-2; D might be TRBD2 (5 bases). The V gene lost 3 bases and the J gene lost 3 bases, with 13 bases spanning the gap. Germline CDR1 and CDR2: SGHAT and FQNNGV. The CDR3 runs 15 residues. The CDR3 region is CASSFYGRSTDTQYF. The CDR3 region has the DNA TGTGCCAGCAGCTTTTATGGGAGATCAACAGATACGCAGTATTTT.

The chain carries TRBV4-1 and TRBJ2-1; TRBD2 agrees at 14 bases. The CDR3 consists of 21 residues. Germline loops: CDR1 MGHRA, CDR2 YSYEKL. V trimming: 2 bases; J trimming: 0 bases; junction bases outside the gene matches: 12. CDR3 in amino acids: CASSQPSGTSGGTSSYNEQFF. The CDR3 DNA reads as TGCGCCAGCAGCCAACCCTCCGGGACTAGCGGGGGCACGAGCTCCTACAATGAGCAGTTCTTC.

This sequence joins TRBV20-1 and TRBJ1-1, with unresolved D. The V gene's germline CDR1 is DFQATT and CDR2 SNEGSKA (reference sequence). Trimming stripped 5 bases from V and 5 bases from J, with 9 bases between. This CDR3 is 11 amino acids long. The CDR3 DNA reads as TGCAGTGCTTCACACGAAACTGAAGCTTTCTTT. It encodes CSASHETEAFF.

The CDR3 spells CASSLPSRTLGNYGYTF. The CDR3 DNA sequence: TGTGCCAGCAGCTTACCATCCCGGACACTAGGAAACTATGGCTACACCTTC. This chain uses TRBV7-9 with TRBJ1-2; tentatively, D is TRBD1 (5 bases). Germline assignment: CDR1 SEHNR and CDR2 FQNEAQ (reference sequence). The CDR3 contains 17 residues. The V gene lost 2 bases and the J gene lost 2 bases, with 18 bases spanning the gap.